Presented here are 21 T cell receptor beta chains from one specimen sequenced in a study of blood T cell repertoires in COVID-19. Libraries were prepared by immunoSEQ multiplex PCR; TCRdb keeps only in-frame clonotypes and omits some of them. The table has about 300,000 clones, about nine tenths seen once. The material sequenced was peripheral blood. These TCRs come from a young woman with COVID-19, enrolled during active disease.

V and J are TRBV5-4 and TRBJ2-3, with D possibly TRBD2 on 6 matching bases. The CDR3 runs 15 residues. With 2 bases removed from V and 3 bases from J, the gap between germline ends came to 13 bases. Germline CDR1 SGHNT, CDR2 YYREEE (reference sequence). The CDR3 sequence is CASSFDSGKTDTQYF. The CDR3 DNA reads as TGTGCCAGCAGCTTTGATAGCGGTAAGACAGATACGCAGTATTTT.

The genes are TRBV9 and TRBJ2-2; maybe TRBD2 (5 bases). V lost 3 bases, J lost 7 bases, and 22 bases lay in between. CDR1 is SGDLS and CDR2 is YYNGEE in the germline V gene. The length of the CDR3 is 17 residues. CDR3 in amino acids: CASSATSLRTGNGELFF. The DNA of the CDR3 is TGTGCCAGCAGCGCCACGTCGCTCCGCACGGGAAACGGGGAGCTGTTTTTT.

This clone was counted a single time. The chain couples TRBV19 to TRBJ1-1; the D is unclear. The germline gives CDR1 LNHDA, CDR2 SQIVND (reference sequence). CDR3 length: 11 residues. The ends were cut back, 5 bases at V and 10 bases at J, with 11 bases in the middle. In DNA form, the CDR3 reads TGTGCCAGTAGTTCTCGGGGTACAGCTTTCTTT. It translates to CASSSRGTAFF. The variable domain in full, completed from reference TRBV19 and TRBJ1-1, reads DGGITQSPKYLFRKEGQNVTLSCEQNLNHDAMYWYRQDPGQGLRLIYYSQIVNDFQKGDIAEGYSVSREKKESFPLTVTSAQKNPTAFYLCASSSRGTAFFGQGTRLTVV.

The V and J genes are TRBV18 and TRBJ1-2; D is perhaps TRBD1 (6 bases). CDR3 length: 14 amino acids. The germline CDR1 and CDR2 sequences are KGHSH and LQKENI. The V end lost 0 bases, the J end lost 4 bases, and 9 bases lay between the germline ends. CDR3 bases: TGTGCCAGCTCACCACCGGGGGGGCCCTATGGCTACACCTTC. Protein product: CASSPPGGPYGYTF.

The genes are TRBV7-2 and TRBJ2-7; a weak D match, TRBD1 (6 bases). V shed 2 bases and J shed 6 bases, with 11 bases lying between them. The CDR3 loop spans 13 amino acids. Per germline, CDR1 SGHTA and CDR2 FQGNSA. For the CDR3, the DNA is TGTGCCAGCAGCTTACGCCGGGACACCGAGCAGTACTTC. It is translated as CASSLRRDTEQYF.

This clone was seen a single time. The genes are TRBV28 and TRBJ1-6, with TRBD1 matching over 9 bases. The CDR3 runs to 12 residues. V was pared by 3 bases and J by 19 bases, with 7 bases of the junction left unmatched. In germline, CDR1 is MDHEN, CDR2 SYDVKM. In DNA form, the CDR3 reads TGTGCCAGCAGTTTGGGACAGGGTAAAGTTCACTTT. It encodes CASSLGQGKVHF.

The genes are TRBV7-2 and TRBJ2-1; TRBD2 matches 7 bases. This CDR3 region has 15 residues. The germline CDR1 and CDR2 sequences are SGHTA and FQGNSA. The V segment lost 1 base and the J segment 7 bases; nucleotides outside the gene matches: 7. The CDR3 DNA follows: TGTGCCAGCAGCTTAGTAGGGCTAGCGGTTAATGAGCAGTTCTTC. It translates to CASSLVGLAVNEQFF.

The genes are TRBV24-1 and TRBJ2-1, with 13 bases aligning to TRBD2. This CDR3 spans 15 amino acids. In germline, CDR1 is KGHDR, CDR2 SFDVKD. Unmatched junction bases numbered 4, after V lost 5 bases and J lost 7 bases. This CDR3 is CATSVGLAGVNEQFF. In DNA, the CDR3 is TGTGCCACCAGTGTTGGACTAGCGGGAGTAAATGAGCAGTTCTTC.

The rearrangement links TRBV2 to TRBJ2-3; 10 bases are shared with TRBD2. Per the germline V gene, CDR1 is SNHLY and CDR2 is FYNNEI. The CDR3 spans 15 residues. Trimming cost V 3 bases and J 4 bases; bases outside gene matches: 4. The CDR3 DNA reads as TGTGCCAGCAGTGACCGGACTAGCGGAGCAGATACGCAGTATTTT. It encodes CASSDRTSGADTQYF.

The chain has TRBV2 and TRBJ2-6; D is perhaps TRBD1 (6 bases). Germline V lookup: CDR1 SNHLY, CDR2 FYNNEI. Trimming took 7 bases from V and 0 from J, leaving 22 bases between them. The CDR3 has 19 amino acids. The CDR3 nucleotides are TGTGCCAGCATCCGAACGAAAGGGCAGGGGTCCTCTGGGGCCAACGTCCTGACTTTC. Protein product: CASIRTKGQGSSGANVLTF.

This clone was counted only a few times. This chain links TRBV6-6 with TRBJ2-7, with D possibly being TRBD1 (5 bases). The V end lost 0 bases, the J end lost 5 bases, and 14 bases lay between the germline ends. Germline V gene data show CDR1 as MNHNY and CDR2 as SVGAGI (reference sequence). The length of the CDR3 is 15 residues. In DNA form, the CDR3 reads TGTGCCAGCAGTTACTCTGGAGACAGTGCCCACGAGCAGTACTTC. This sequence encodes CASSYSGDSAHEQYF.

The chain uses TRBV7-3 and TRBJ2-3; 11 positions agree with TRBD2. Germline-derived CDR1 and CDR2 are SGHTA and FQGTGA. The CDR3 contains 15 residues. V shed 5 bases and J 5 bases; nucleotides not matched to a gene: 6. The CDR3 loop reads CASSPTSGSGDTQYF. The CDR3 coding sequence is TGTGCCAGCAGCCCTACTAGCGGGAGTGGAGATACGCAGTATTTT.

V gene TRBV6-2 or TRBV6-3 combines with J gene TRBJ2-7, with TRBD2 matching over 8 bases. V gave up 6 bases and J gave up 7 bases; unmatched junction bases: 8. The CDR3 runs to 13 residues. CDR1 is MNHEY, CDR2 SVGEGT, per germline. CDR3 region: CASSSRGGGEQYF. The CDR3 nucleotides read TGTGCCAGCAGCTCTAGAGGCGGGGGGGAGCAGTACTTC.

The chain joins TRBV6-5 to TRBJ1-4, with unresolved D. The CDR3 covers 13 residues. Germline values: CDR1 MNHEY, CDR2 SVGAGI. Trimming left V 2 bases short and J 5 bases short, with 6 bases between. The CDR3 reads CASSYDFNEKLFF. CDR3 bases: TGTGCCAGCAGTTACGACTTCAATGAAAAACTGTTTTTT.

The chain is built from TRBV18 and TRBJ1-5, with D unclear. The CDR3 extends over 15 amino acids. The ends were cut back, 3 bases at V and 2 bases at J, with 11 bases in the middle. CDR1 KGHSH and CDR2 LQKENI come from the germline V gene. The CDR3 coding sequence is TGTGCCAGCTCACCCCAGGCAGTGGGCAATCAGCCCCAGCATTTT. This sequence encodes CASSPQAVGNQPQHF.

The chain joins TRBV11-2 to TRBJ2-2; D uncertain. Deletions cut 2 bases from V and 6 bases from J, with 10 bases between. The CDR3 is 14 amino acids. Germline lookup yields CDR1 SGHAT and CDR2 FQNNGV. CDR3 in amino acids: CASSLKVAAGELFF. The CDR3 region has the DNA TGTGCCAGCAGCTTAAAAGTGGCGGCCGGGGAGCTGTTTTTT.

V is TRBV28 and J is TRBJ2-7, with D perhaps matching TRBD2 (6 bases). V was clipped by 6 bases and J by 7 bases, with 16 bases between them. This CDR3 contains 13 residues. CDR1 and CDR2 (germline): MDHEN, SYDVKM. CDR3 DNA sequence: TGTGCCAGCAGCTTTCGACTAGGGAGGGAGCAGTACTTC. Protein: CASSFRLGREQYF.

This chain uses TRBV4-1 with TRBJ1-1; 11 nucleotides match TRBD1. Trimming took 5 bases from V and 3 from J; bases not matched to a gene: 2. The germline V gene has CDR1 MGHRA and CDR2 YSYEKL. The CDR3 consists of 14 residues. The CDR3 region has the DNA TGCGCCAGCAGCTGGGGACAGGGGGACACTGAAGCTTTCTTT. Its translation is CASSWGQGDTEAFF.

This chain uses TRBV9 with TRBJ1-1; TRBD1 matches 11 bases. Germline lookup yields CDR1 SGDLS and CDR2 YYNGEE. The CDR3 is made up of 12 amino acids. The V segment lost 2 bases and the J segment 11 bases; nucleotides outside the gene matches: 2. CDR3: CASSVGTGGAFF. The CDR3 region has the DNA TGTGCCAGCAGCGTCGGGACAGGGGGGGCTTTCTTT.

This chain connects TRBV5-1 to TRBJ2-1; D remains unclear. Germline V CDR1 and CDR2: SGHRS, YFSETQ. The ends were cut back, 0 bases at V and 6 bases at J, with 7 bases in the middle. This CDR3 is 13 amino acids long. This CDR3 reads CASSLGGPNEQFF. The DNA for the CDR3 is TGCGCCAGCAGCTTGGGAGGCCCCAATGAGCAGTTCTTC.

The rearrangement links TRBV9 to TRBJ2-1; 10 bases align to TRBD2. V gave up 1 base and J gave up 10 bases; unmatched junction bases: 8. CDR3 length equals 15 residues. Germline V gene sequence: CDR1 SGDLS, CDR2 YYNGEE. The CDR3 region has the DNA TGTGCCAGCAGCGTATTGGCTAGCGGGAGTGAGGAGCAGTTCTTC. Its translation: CASSVLASGSEEQFF.